A single sample is the source of the 17 T cell receptor beta chains below, sequenced in a study of blood T cell repertoires in COVID-19. Method: immunoSEQ multiplex PCR; TCRdb's copy keeps in-frame clones and lacks some. The table includes about 50,000 clones, 85% detected once. Sequencing was done on a sample of peripheral blood. These receptor sequences come from a woman aged 60 to 75 with acute or convalescent COVID-19.

The chain joins TRBV2 to TRBJ2-2, with TRBD2 matching over 9 bases. CDR3 length equals 17 residues. Germline CDR1 and CDR2: SNHLY and FYNNEI. With 0 bases clipped from V and 1 base from J, the junction kept 3 bases outside the gene matches. The chain's CDR3 is CASSEAPLAGNTGELFF. CDR3 sequence (DNA): TGTGCCAGCAGTGAAGCCCCACTAGCGGGGAACACCGGGGAGCTGTTTTTT.

The chain combines TRBV19 with TRBJ1-1; TRBD1 might be the D (5 bases). The CDR3 has 15 amino acids. The ends were cut back, 5 bases at V and 3 bases at J, with 16 bases in the middle. Germline lookup yields CDR1 LNHDA and CDR2 SQIVND (reference sequence). CDR3 loop: CASSSRVRGDTEAFF. The CDR3 DNA reads as TGTGCCAGTAGTTCCCGGGTCCGGGGGGACACTGAAGCTTTCTTT.

The CDR3 region is CASSVVGVRDNEQFF. Here the CDR3 DNA reads TGTGCCAGCAGCGTAGTAGGGGTAAGGGACAATGAGCAGTTCTTC. This rearrangement joins TRBV9 to TRBJ2-1; a weak D match, TRBD1 (5 bases). This CDR3 region has 15 residues. Looked up from germline, CDR1 is SGDLS and CDR2 is YYNGEE. Trimming left V 0 bases short and J 5 bases short, with 12 bases between. The complete variable domain, with remaining parts taken from reference TRBV9 and TRBJ2-1, reads DSGVTQTPKHLITATGQRVTLRCSPRSGDLSVYWYQQSLDQGLQFLIQYYNGEERAKGNILERFSAQQFPDLHSELNLSSLELGDSALYFCASSVVGVRDNEQFFGPGTRLTVL.

The CDR3 protein is CASSVGSTFREKLFF. CDR3 in DNA: TGTGCCAGCAGCGTAGGTTCAACTTTTAGAGAAAAACTGTTTTTT. The J gene is TRBJ1-4, the V gene TRBV9; D call uncertain. V lost 0 bases to trimming and J lost 8 bases, with 14 bases between them. The V gene's germline CDR1 is SGDLS and CDR2 YYNGEE. This CDR3 region has 15 residues. The whole variable domain, filled in from reference TRBV9 and TRBJ1-4, reads DSGVTQTPKHLITATGQRVTLRCSPRSGDLSVYWYQQSLDQGLQFLIQYYNGEERAKGNILERFSAQQFPDLHSELNLSSLELGDSALYFCASSVGSTFREKLFFGSGTQLSVL.

The chain uses TRBV27 and TRBJ1-6, with D unresolved. Germline V lookup: CDR1 MNHEY, CDR2 SMNVEV (reference sequence). Trimming cost V 2 bases and J 6 bases, with 11 bases left between them. CDR3 length: 15 amino acids. The CDR3 reads CASSLNQHINSPLHF. The CDR3 DNA reads as TGTGCCAGCAGTTTAAATCAACATATTAATTCACCCCTCCACTTT.

This chain uses TRBV6-5 with TRBJ1-2, with D possibly matching TRBD1 (6 bases). The CDR3 has 13 residues. Trimming removed 6 bases at V and 8 bases at J, with 16 bases between. CDR1 and CDR2 (germline): MNHEY, SVGAGI. DNA for the CDR3: TGTGCCAGCAGCCTACACAGGGTTGGCGGCTACACCTTC. Protein product: CASSLHRVGGYTF.

The V gene is TRBV12-3 or TRBV12-4, the J gene TRBJ1-5, with D uncertain. Trimming removed 2 bases at V and 5 bases at J, with 7 bases between. The CDR3 contains 13 residues. The CDR3 DNA reads TGTGCCAGCAGTTTATCCCCTTATCAGCCCCAGCATTTT. This gives the protein CASSLSPYQPQHF.

This chain joins TRBV27 and TRBJ2-2; 7 bases are a match to TRBD1. The CDR3 totals 18 residues. V trimming: 6 bases; J trimming: 1 base; junction bases outside the gene matches: 14. Germline CDR1 MNHEY, CDR2 SMNVEV (reference sequence). The chain's CDR3 is CASRLDRSKDLNTGELFF. The CDR3 DNA reads as TGTGCCAGCAGGCTGGACAGGTCTAAAGATCTGAACACCGGGGAGCTGTTTTTT.

The V gene is TRBV5-1, the J gene TRBJ2-3, with TRBD1 matching over 7 bases. Germline assignment: CDR1 SGHRS and CDR2 YFSETQ. The trim removed 7 bases at V and 2 bases at J, leaving 13 bases unmatched. This CDR3 is 16 amino acids long. The CDR3 protein is CASCLQAGGITDTQYF. The CDR3 bases are TGCGCCAGCTGCCTCCAAGCAGGGGGTATCACAGATACGCAGTATTTT.

This chain joins TRBV7-8 and TRBJ1-2, with unresolved D. Trimming removed 9 bases from V and 4 bases from J, with 12 bases in between. The CDR3 runs to 12 residues. Germline CDR1 SGHVS, CDR2 FQNEAQ. The CDR3 DNA is TGTGCCAGTGAGGCAGTATCCTATGGCTACACCTTC. Residues: CASEAVSYGYTF.

The CDR3 nucleotides are TGTGCCAGCAGTTTAATGTTGGGGAGAACTAGCACAGATACGCAGTATTTT. Its protein is CASSLMLGRTSTDTQYF. The V and J genes are TRBV27 and TRBJ2-3; possibly TRBD2 for D (5 bases). Germline V CDR1 and CDR2: MNHEY, SMNVEV (reference sequence). The CDR3 extends over 17 amino acids. V was clipped by 2 bases and J by 0 bases, with 15 bases between them.

The rearrangement joins TRBV9 to TRBJ1-6; 7 bases agree with TRBD1. The CDR3 spans 17 residues. Trimming at V came to 0 bases and at J to 7 bases, leaving 10 bases not matched to a gene. The germline gives CDR1 SGDLS, CDR2 YYNGEE. CDR3 loop: CASSVGVGGDSNSPLHF. CDR3 nucleotides: TGTGCCAGCAGCGTAGGGGTTGGCGGGGACAGCAATTCACCCCTCCACTTT.

Only one count was recorded for this clone. The gene calls are TRBV30 and TRBJ2-3; TRBD2 aligns across 9 bases. CDR1 and CDR2 from the germline V gene are GTSNPN and SVGIG (reference sequence). V was pared by 0 bases and J by 4 bases, with 17 bases of the junction left unmatched. The CDR3 runs 19 residues. Here the CDR3 reads CAWSVILAGRDNLADTQYF. The DNA of the CDR3 is TGTGCCTGGAGTGTGATACTAGCGGGCCGTGATAATCTGGCAGATACGCAGTATTTT.

The J gene is TRBJ2-1, the V gene TRBV5-1; 7 nucleotides align to TRBD2. Germline values: CDR1 SGHRS, CDR2 YFSETQ. J was trimmed by 3 bases and V by 7 bases; bases with no gene match: 4. The CDR3 totals 13 residues. CDR3 bases: TGCGCCAGCTCCGGGACTAACTACAATGAGCAGTTCTTC. Translated: CASSGTNYNEQFF.

This clone was seen just once. The J gene is TRBJ2-3, the V gene TRBV10-3, with 7 nucleotides matching TRBD2. This CDR3 is built from 14 residues. CDR1 and CDR2 (germline): ENHRY, SYGVKD. The ends lost 4 bases at V and 4 bases at J; junction bases unmatched: 5. The CDR3 coding sequence is TGTGCCATCAGTGGGCGGGAGTTGTCAGATACGCAGTATTTT. It yields the protein CAISGRELSDTQYF.

The chain links TRBV10-3 to TRBJ2-2; 15 bases fit TRBD2. Per the germline V gene, CDR1 is ENHRY and CDR2 is SYGVKD. The CDR3 runs to 17 residues. J gave up 0 bases and V 10 bases, and 6 bases lay outside the gene matches. CDR3 amino acids: CATGLAGGFANTGELFF. The CDR3 DNA sequence: TGTGCCACCGGACTAGCGGGGGGGTTCGCGAACACCGGGGAGCTGTTTTTT.

Comments on this clone: Its ends do not fully match the called genes, so a read error is possible. V gene TRBV6-2 or TRBV6-3 combines with J gene TRBJ2-5, with unresolved D. The CDR3 totals 11 residues. Germline CDR1 and CDR2: MNHEY and SVGEGT. The CDR3 coding sequence is TGTGCCAGCACTTACCGAGAGACCCAGTACTTC. Its translation: CASTYRETQYF.